The rows below give T cell receptor beta chains drawn from one sample of a study of T cells in localized non-small cell lung cancer. TCRdb keeps only in-frame clones here, not all; method: immunoSEQ multiplex PCR. The table lists nearly 25,000 clones, approximately 90% of them singletons. The sample was peripheral blood, taken before any cancer treatment. Receptors originate from a woman aged 40 to 75 with stage I lung adenocarcinoma. Each CDR3 is given with its conserved first and last residue. Fields, in order: D gene, J gene, V gene, clone size, CDR3 protein, CDR3 DNA. The D gene is left open where the match is weak. Clone size, where shown, is once, few, many, or a class for clones that have expanded.

d_gene: NA
j_gene: TRBJ2-7
v_gene: TRBV27
abundance: NA
CDR3aa: CASSHGMDSYEQYF
CDR3nt: TGTGCCAGCAGCCACGGTATGGACTCCTACGAGCAGTACTTC

d_gene: TRBD2
j_gene: TRBJ2-3
v_gene: TRBV7-9
abundance: NA
CDR3aa: CASYEGLTPPDTQYF
CDR3nt: TGTGCCAGTTATGAGGGACTAACCCCCCCAGATACGCAGTATTTT

d_gene: NA
j_gene: TRBJ2-7
v_gene: TRBV5-1
abundance: NA
CDR3aa: CASSSSGSHSYEQYF
CDR3nt: TGCGCCAGCAGCTCATCTGGGTCTCACTCCTACGAGCAGTACTTC

d_gene: NA
j_gene: TRBJ2-3
v_gene: TRBV5-7
abundance: NA
CDR3aa: CASSLGGDTQYF
CDR3nt: TGTGCCAGCAGCTTGGGGGGGGATACGCAGTATTTT

d_gene: TRBD2
j_gene: TRBJ2-1
v_gene: TRBV28
abundance: NA
CDR3aa: CASAREARHEQFF
CDR3nt: TGTGCCAGCGCCCGGGAGGCGAGGCATGAGCAGTTCTTC

d_gene: NA
j_gene: TRBJ1-4
v_gene: TRBV19
abundance: once
CDR3aa: CASTKRTSTTNEKLFF
CDR3nt: TGTGCCAGTACCAAAAGGACGTCAACAACTAATGAAAAACTGTTTTTT

d_gene: NA
j_gene: TRBJ1-5
v_gene: TRBV15
abundance: NA
CDR3aa: CATSRGASPRGEPQHF
CDR3nt: TGTGCCACCAGCAGAGGGGCATCCCCTCGAGGGGAGCCCCAGCATTTT

d_gene: NA
j_gene: TRBJ2-3
v_gene: TRBV7-9
abundance: NA
CDR3aa: CASSLGSTDTQYF
CDR3nt: TGTGCCAGCAGCCTGGGGAGCACAGATACGCAGTATTTT

d_gene: NA
j_gene: TRBJ2-7
v_gene: TRBV5-4
abundance: NA
CDR3aa: CASSLNGAGSGDEQYF
CDR3nt: TGTGCCAGCAGCTTAAACGGGGCGGGCTCCGGGGACGAGCAGTACTTC

d_gene: TRBD2
j_gene: TRBJ2-1
v_gene: TRBV6-6
abundance: NA
CDR3aa: CASTGGRTHNEQFF
CDR3nt: TGTGCCAGCACGGGCGGGAGAACCCACAATGAGCAGTTCTTC

d_gene: TRBD1
j_gene: TRBJ2-2
v_gene: TRBV9
abundance: NA
CDR3aa: CASSAGQASTEELFF
CDR3nt: TGTGCCAGCAGCGCCGGACAGGCCTCAACGGAGGAGCTGTTTTTT

d_gene: NA
j_gene: TRBJ2-1
v_gene: TRBV7-9
abundance: NA
CDR3aa: CGTGNSYNEQFF
CDR3nt: TGTGGTACGGGGAACTCCTACAATGAGCAGTTCTTC